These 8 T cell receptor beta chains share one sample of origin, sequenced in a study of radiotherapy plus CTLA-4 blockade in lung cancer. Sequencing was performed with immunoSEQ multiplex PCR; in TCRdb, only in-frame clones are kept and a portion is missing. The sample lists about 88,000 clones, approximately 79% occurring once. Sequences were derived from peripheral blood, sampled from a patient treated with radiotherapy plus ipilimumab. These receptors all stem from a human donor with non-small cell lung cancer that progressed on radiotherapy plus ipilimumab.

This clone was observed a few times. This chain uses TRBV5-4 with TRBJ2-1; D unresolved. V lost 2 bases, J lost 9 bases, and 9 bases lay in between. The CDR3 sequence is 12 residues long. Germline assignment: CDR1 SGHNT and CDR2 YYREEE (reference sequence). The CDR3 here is CASSLSRTEQFF. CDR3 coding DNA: TGTGCCAGCAGCTTAAGTAGGACTGAGCAGTTCTTC. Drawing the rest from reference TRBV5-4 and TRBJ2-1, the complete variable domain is ETGVTQSPTHLIKTRGQQVTLRCSSQSGHNTVSWYQQALGQGPQFIFQYYREEENGRGNFPPRFSGLQFPNYSSELNVNALELDDSALYLCASSLSRTEQFFGPGTRLTVL.

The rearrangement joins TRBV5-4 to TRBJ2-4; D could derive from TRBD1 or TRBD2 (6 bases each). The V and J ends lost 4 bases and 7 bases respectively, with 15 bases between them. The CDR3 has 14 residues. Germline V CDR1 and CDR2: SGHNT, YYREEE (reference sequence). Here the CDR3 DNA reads TGTGCCAGCAGCCCGACGTTAGGGGGGAACATTCAGTACTTC. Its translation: CASSPTLGGNIQYF.

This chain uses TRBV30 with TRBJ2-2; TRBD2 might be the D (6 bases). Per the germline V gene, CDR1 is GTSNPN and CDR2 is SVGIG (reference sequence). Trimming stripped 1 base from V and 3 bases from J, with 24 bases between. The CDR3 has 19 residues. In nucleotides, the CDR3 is TGTGCCTGGAGTGCGGGGACTCATTCACCTTCGCCATACACCGGGGAGCTGTTTTTT. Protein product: CAWSAGTHSPSPYTGELFF.

Here the CDR3 DNA reads TGTGCCAGCAGCCGGGACTTCGGGACAGACAATGAGCAGTTCTTC. It encodes CASSRDFGTDNEQFF. The rearrangement links TRBV5-4 to TRBJ2-1; tentative D call: TRBD1 (7 bases). CDR3 length: 15 residues. Trimming pared 4 bases from V and 5 bases from J, leaving 16 bases between. Germline CDR1 reads SGHNT; CDR2 reads YYREEE (reference sequence).

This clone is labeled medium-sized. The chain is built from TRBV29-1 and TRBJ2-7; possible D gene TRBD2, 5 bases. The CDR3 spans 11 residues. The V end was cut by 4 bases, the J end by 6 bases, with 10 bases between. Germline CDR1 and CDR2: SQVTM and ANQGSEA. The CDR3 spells CSVAEAFEQYF. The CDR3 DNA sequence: TGCAGCGTTGCGGAGGCTTTCGAGCAGTACTTC.

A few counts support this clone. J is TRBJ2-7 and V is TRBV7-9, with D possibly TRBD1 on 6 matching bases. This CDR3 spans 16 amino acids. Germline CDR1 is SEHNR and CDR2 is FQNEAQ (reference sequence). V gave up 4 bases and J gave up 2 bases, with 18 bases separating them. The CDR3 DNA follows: TGTGCCAGCAGCTCACAGGGATATTCTTTTGCCTACGAGCAGTACTTC. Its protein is CASSSQGYSFAYEQYF.

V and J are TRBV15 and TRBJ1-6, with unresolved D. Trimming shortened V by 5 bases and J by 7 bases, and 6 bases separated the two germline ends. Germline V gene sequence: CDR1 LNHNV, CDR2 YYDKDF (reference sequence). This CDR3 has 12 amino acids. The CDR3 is CATSGRNSPLHF. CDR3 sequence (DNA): TGTGCCACCAGCGGCAGGAATTCACCCCTCCACTTT.

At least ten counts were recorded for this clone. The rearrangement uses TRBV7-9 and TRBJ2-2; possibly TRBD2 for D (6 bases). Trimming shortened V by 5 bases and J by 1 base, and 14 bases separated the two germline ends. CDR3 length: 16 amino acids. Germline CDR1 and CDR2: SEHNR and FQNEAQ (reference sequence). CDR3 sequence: CASSPEGRENTGELFF. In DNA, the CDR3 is TGTGCCAGCAGCCCGGAAGGGCGGGAGAACACCGGGGAGCTGTTTTTT.